This T cell receptor (beta chain) emerged from a study of blood T cell repertoires in COVID-19. About the study: The origin of the acute and convalescent COVID-19 samples was the United States, Italy and Spain.

Germline V gene lookup returns CDR1 MNHEY and CDR2 SVGAGI. The CDR3 has 16 amino acids. V was pared by 0 bases and J by 7 bases, with 10 bases of the junction left unmatched. Original processing notes: Using reference gene primer amplification, nucleated cell counts were estimated. The repertoire was sequenced with immunoSEQ multiplex PCR; TCRdb's copy has only in-frame clones and lacks some. V, J and clone size are those of that table, while D and trimming were read from the DNA. The sample yields about 160,000 clones, about 93% seen once. This TCR derives from a woman between 45 and 65 years old with acute or convalescent COVID-19. The sample comprised peripheral blood. V is TRBV6-5 and J is TRBJ2-7; 9 nucleotides align to TRBD1. In nucleotides, the CDR3 is TGTGCCAGCAGTTACTCCCCCGGGACAGGGTCGGGTGAGCAGTACTTC. Protein: CASSYSPGTGSGEQYF.